Listed below are T cell receptor beta chains from one sample, sequenced in a study of T cell responses to AZD1222 COVID-19 vaccine. TCRdb's table, derived via immunoSEQ multiplex PCR, lists solely in-frame clones and lacks some. The table shows around 120,000 clones, with approximately 94% occurring only once. The sequences come from peripheral blood, collected 28 days after the second AZD1222 dose. The receptors come from an adult who received the AZD1222 COVID-19 vaccine. Each CDR3 is given with its conserved first and last residue.

cdr3_aa v_call
CASSPGTSGVNTGELFF TRBV18
CASSLGGPIYEQYF TRBV7-6
CAIREATGGMNTEAFF TRBV10-3
CASSYSWRTGNTIYF TRBV6-5
CASTKEGYGYTF TRBV12-3/TRBV12-4
CAISESPPGQGASNEKLFF TRBV10-3
CASSQEGQDSYEQYF TRBV4-2
CASSRVGGGNTEAFF TRBV7-9
CASSIGLGVYEQYF TRBV7-8
CASAAGRQAYEQYF TRBV7-2
CASSPGSYEQYF TRBV6-1
CASSLRPIDSPLHF TRBV19
CASSQVLAGSIYEQYF TRBV3-1/TRBV3-2
CASRDWTGLHTEAFF TRBV6-5
CSVDGRQTGELFF TRBV29-1
CASSQVTGYSPLHF TRBV3-1/TRBV3-2
CASGLLTRTDHNEKLFF TRBV12-5
CASSTGQGRIEQYF TRBV19
CSASRGAGGTYEQYF TRBV20-1
CASSLGGKGDGYTF TRBV5-1
CASSLEVGPQETQYF TRBV7-6
CAWSVGYNSPLHF TRBV30
CASSPNLNEKLFF TRBV7-9
CASSLGTNNEQFF TRBV18
CASSLGQGDNEQFF TRBV5-1
CASSLSGGLSNEQFF TRBV7-2
CASSATGMGNQPQHF TRBV28
CASSPGRFEAFF TRBV12-3/TRBV12-4
CASSVFQEPNSPLHF TRBV9
CASSSRQAGTEAFF TRBV6-2/TRBV6-3
CASSQDRGEGYTF TRBV4-1